This T cell receptor beta chain is from a study of blood T cell repertoires in COVID-19. The V segment lost 5 bases and the J segment 7 bases; nucleotides outside the gene matches: 10. Germline V gene data show CDR1 as MNHEY and CDR2 as SMNVEV (reference sequence). The CDR3 sequence is 15 residues long. Method: immunoSEQ multiplex PCR; TCRdb's copy keeps in-frame clones and lacks some. The sample holds tens of thousands of clones, around 80% seen once. The J gene is TRBJ1-1, the V gene TRBV27; 10 nucleotides agree with TRBD1. Sequenced sample: peripheral blood. The sequence derives from a woman of 80 years or more with acute or convalescent COVID-19. For the CDR3, the DNA is TGTGCCAGCAGTACGAACCGGGACAGGGGAGGTGAAGCTTTCTTT. Translating it yields CASSTNRDRGGEAFF.